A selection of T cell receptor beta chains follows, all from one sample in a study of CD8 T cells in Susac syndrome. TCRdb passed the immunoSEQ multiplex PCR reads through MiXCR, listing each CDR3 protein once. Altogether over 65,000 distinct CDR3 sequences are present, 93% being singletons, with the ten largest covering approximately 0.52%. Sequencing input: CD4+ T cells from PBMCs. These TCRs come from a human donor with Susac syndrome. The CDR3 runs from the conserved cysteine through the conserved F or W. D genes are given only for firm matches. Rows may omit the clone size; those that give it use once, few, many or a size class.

CARGQGNNLNEKLFF | TGTGCCCGGGGACAGGGGAACAACTTAAATGAAAAACTGTTTTTT | once | TRBD1 | TRBJ1-4 | TRBV30
CASSEAHGAGGLGGTQYF | TGTGCCAGCAGTGAAGCCCACGGGGCGGGGGGGCTCGGAGGTACGCAGTATTTT | - | TRBD2 | TRBJ2-3 | TRBV6-1
CSVDFGKGYEQYF | TGCAGCGTTGATTTCGGGAAAGGGTACGAGCAGTACTTC | few | - | TRBJ2-7 | TRBV29-1
CASGYERKGNTEAFF | TGTGCTAGTGGCTACGAAAGGAAGGGGAACACTGAAGCTTTCTTT | - | - | TRBJ1-1 | TRBV12-5
CASSSIPGTQYF | TGTGCCAGCAGCTCAATACCGGGGACCCAGTACTTC | - | - | TRBJ2-5 | TRBV7-9
CASSVQYTDTQYF | TGTGCCAGCAGCGTGCAGTATACAGATACGCAGTATTTT | - | - | TRBJ2-3 | TRBV2
CSASKVSNQPQHF | TGCAGTGCTAGTAAAGTGAGCAATCAGCCCCAGCATTTT | - | - | TRBJ1-5 | TRBV20-1
CASSYLGTREETQYF | TGTGCCAGCAGTTACCTTGGGACAAGGGAAGAGACCCAGTACTTC | - | - | TRBJ2-5 | TRBV6-2/TRBV6-3
CASSLDSFAPLHF | TGTGCCAGTTCGTTGGACAGCTTTGCACCCCTCCACTTT | - | - | TRBJ1-6 | TRBV19
CATSDLDGSVGNEQFF | TGTGCCACCAGTGATTTGGACGGGAGCGTAGGGAATGAGCAGTTCTTC | - | - | TRBJ2-1 | TRBV24-1
CASSYSRGAYNEQFF | TGTGCCAGCAGTTACTCCCGCGGGGCATACAATGAGCAGTTCTTC | - | - | TRBJ2-1 | TRBV6-5
CASSQGEASYGYTF | TGTGCCAGCAGCCAAGGGGAAGCGTCCTACGGCTACACCTTC | - | - | TRBJ1-2 | TRBV3-1
CASSQQNRGDGYTF | TGTGCCAGCAGCCAGCAAAACAGGGGGGATGGCTACACCTTC | - | TRBD1 | TRBJ1-2 | TRBV7-9
CASNRFRAGDYEQYF | TGTGCCAGCAATCGATTCCGAGCGGGGGACTACGAGCAGTACTTC | - | TRBD2 | TRBJ2-7 | TRBV6-2/TRBV6-3
CASSLPAGGQETQYF | TGTGCCAGCAGCTTGCCAGCGGGGGGCCAAGAGACCCAGTACTTC | - | TRBD2 | TRBJ2-5 | TRBV5-4
CASSFQPGLVGETQYF | TGTGCCAGCAGCTTCCAACCAGGACTAGTCGGAGAGACCCAGTACTTC | - | TRBD2 | TRBJ2-5 | TRBV7-3
CASSPQWGLFDYGYTF | TGTGCCAGCAGTCCACAGTGGGGATTGTTCGACTATGGCTACACCTTC | - | - | TRBJ1-2 | TRBV25-1
CASSPRWDINQPQHF | TGTGCCAGCAGCCCCCGATGGGATATCAATCAGCCCCAGCATTTT | - | - | TRBJ1-5 | TRBV7-8
CASRTSADYNEQFF | TGTGCCAGCAGAACTAGCGCCGACTACAATGAGCAGTTCTTC | - | TRBD2 | TRBJ2-1 | TRBV28
CSSKGMNTEAFF | TGCAGCTCCAAGGGGATGAACACTGAAGCTTTCTTT | - | - | TRBJ1-1 | TRBV29-1
CASSLQLRGHEQYF | TGTGCCAGCAGCCTTCAGCTCAGGGGCCACGAGCAGTACTTC | - | - | TRBJ2-7 | TRBV14
CASSVFVYGDYGYTF | TGTGCCAGCAGCGTATTTGTGTACGGGGACTATGGCTACACCTTC | - | - | TRBJ1-2 | TRBV9
CASSQAEGEQFF | TGTGCCAGCAGCCAAGCTGAGGGTGAGCAGTTCTTC | - | - | TRBJ2-1 | TRBV3-1
CASSPPTGFSSYEQYF | TGTGCCAGCAGTCCGCCAACAGGGTTTTCCTCCTACGAGCAGTACTTC | - | - | TRBJ2-7 | TRBV6-6
CASSLGYYEQYF | TGTGCCAGCAGCCTTGGATACTACGAGCAGTACTTC | - | - | TRBJ2-7 | TRBV5-6
CASSLPGRGDGYTF | TGTGCCAGCAGCTTGCCTGGTCGAGGGGATGGCTACACCTTC | once | - | TRBJ1-2 | TRBV5-8
CSAAAHSNQPQHF | TGCAGTGCCGCGGCTCATAGCAATCAGCCCCAGCATTTT | - | - | TRBJ1-5 | TRBV20-1
CASKQGVVYNEQFF | TGCGCCAGCAAGCAGGGGGTGGTCTACAATGAGCAGTTCTTC | - | TRBD1 | TRBJ2-1 | TRBV23-1
CASSLGPNVRNQPQHF | TGTGCCAGCAGCCTGGGGCCCAATGTTAGGAATCAGCCCCAGCATTTT | - | - | TRBJ1-5 | TRBV9
CASVSYPSGGYNEQFF | TGCGCCAGCGTCTCCTACCCTAGCGGGGGATACAATGAGCAGTTCTTC | - | TRBD2 | TRBJ2-1 | TRBV5-1
CASSRSSPRETQYF | TGTGCCAGCAGTCGCTCTAGCCCCCGTGAGACCCAGTACTTC | few | - | TRBJ2-5 | TRBV28
CASSPDLGREQYF | TGTGCCAGCTCACCAGACCTCGGGCGCGAGCAGTACTTC | - | - | TRBJ2-7 | TRBV18
CSAYPSTSSEQYF | TGCAGTGCTTATCCCTCGACTAGCTCCGAGCAGTACTTC | - | TRBD2 | TRBJ2-7 | TRBV20-1
CASSDPTRGNSYGYTF | TGTGCCAGCAGTGACCCTACGAGGGGGAATAGCTATGGCTACACCTTC | - | - | TRBJ1-2 | TRBV6-4
CASSQGAGPYQPQHF | TGTGCCAGCAGCCAAGGGGCAGGGCCCTATCAGCCCCAGCATTTT | - | - | TRBJ1-5 | TRBV6-6
CATTRRQGRGTDTQYF | TGTGCCACCACCCGAAGACAGGGCAGGGGCACAGATACGCAGTATTTT | - | TRBD1 | TRBJ2-3 | TRBV15
CASSSPTDTETQYF | TGTGCCAGCAGCTCTCCGACTGATACAGAGACCCAGTACTTC | - | - | TRBJ2-5 | TRBV5-4
CASSLALAGSNEQFF | TGTGCCAGCAGCTTGGCTCTAGCGGGAAGTAATGAGCAGTTCTTC | few | TRBD2 | TRBJ2-1 | TRBV7-2
CASSSGEGYEQYF | TGTGCCAGCAGCTCAGGGGAGGGCTACGAGCAGTACTTC | - | - | TRBJ2-7 | TRBV7-7
CASSDRGTTNEKLFF | TGTGCCAGCTCGGACCGGGGCACAACTAATGAAAAACTGTTTTTT | - | - | TRBJ1-4 | TRBV16